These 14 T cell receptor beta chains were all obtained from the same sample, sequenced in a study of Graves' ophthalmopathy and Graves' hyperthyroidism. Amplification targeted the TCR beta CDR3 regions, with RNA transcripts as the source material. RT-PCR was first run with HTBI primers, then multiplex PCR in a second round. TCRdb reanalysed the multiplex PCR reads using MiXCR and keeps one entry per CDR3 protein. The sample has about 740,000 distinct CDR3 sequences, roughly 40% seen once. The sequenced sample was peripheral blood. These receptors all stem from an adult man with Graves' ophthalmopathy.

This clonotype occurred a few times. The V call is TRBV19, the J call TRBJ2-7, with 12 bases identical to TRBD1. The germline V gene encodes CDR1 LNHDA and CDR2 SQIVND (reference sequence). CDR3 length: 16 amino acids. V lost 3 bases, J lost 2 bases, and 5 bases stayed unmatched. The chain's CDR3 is CASSIKGQGATYEQYF. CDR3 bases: TGTGCCAGTAGTATTAAGGGACAGGGGGCAACCTACGAGCAGTACTTC.

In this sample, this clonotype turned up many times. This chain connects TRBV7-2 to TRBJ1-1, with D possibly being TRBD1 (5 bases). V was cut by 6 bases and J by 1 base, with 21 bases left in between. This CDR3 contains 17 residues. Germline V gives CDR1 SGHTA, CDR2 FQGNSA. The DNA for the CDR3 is TGTGCCAGCAGACAACATAGGGGAACCTACACGAACACTGAAGCTTTCTTT. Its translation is CASRQHRGTYTNTEAFF.

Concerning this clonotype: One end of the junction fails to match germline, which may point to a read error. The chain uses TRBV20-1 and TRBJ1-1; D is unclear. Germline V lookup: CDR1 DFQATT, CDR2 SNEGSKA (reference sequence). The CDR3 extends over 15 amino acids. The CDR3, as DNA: TGCAGTGCTAGAGATTTCAGCCAGACAAACACTGAAACTTTCTTT. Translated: CSARDFSQTNTETFF.

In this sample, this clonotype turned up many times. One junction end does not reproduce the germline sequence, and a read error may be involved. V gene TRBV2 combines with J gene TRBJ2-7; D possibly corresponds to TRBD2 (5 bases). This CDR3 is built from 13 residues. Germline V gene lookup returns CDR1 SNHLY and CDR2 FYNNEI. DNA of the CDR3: TGCGCCAGCAGCGAACGGGATTCCTACGAGCAGTACTTC. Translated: CASSERDSYEQYF.

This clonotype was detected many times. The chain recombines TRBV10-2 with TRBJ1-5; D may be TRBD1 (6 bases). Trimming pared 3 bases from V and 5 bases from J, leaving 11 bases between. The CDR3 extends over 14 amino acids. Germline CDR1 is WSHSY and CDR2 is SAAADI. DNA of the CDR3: TGCGCCAGCAGTGAATGGGGGGCCCATCAGCCCCAGCATTTT. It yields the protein CASSEWGAHQPQHF.

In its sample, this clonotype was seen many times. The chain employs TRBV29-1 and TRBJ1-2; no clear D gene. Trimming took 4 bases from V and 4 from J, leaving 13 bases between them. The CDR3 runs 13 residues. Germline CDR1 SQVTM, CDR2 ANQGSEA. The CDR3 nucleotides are TGCAGCGTTGTTTCCCCCGAGACCTATGGCTACACCTTC. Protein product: CSVVSPETYGYTF. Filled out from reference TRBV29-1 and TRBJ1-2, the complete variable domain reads SAVISQKPSRDICQRGTSLTIQCQVDSQVTMMFWYRQQPGQSLTLIATANQGSEATYESGFVIDKFPISRPNLTFSTLTVSNMSPEDSSIYLCSVVSPETYGYTFGSGTRLTVV.

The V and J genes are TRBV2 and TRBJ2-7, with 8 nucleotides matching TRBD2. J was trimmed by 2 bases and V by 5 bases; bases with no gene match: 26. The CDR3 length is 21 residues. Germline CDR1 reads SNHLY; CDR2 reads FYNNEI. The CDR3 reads CASSYFGSGGGSFAATYEQYF. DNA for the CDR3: TGTGCCAGCAGTTATTTTGGGTCCGGCGGGGGGTCTTTCGCCGCAACCTACGAGCAGTACTTC.

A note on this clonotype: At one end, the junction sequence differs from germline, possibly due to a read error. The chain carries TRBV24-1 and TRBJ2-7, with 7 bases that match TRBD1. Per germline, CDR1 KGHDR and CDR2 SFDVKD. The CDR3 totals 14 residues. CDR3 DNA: TGTGCCAGCAGTCCACGACAGGGAACCTGCGAGCAGTACTTC. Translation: CASSPRQGTCEQYF.

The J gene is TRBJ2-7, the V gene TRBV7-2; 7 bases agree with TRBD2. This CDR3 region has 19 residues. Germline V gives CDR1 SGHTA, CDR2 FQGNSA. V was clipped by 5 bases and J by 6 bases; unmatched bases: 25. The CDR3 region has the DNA TGTGCCAGCAGCCCGAGCCCGACTAGCAGTGAGGCCTCGGGTGGCGAGCAGTACTTC. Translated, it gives CASSPSPTSSEASGGEQYF.

The CDR3 DNA is TGTGCCAGCAGCCCTTACAGGGGACCGAATAATTCACCCCTCCACTTT. It translates to CASSPYRGPNNSPLHF. The gene calls are TRBV7-2 and TRBJ1-6; 7 nucleotides line up with TRBD1. Trimming cost V 5 bases and J 5 bases; bases outside gene matches: 9. Germline V gives CDR1 SGHTA, CDR2 FQGNSA. CDR3 length: 16 amino acids.

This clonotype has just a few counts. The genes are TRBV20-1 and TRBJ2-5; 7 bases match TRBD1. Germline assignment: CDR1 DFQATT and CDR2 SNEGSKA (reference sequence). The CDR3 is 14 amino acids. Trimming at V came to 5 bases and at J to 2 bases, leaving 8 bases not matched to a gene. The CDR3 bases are TGCAGTGCTTCCAGGAACAGGGGTCAAGAGACCCAGTACTTC. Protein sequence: CSASRNRGQETQYF.

CDR3 protein: CASSLLRGRDTEAFF. The CDR3 nucleotides are TGTGCCAGCAGCTTATTGAGGGGCCGGGACACTGAAGCTTTCTTT. J is TRBJ1-1 and V is TRBV7-2, with a tentative D call TRBD1 (5 bases). The V and J ends lost 2 bases and 3 bases respectively, with 13 bases between them. From germline, CDR1 is SGHTA and CDR2 FQGNSA. CDR3 length equals 15 residues.

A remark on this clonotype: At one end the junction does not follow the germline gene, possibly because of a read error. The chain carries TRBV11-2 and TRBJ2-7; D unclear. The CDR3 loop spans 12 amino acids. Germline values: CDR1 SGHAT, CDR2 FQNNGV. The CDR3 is CASSHTSSEQYF. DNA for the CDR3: TGTGCCAGCAGCCACACTTCCTCCGAGCAGTACTTC.

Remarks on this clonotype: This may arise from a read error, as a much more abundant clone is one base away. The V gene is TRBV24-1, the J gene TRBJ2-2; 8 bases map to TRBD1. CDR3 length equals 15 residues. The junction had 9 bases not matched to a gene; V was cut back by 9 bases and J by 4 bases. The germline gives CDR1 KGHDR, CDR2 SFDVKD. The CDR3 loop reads CATGRTGQATGELFF. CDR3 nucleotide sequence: TGTGCCACCGGTAGGACAGGGCAGGCCACCGGGGAGCTGTTTTTT.